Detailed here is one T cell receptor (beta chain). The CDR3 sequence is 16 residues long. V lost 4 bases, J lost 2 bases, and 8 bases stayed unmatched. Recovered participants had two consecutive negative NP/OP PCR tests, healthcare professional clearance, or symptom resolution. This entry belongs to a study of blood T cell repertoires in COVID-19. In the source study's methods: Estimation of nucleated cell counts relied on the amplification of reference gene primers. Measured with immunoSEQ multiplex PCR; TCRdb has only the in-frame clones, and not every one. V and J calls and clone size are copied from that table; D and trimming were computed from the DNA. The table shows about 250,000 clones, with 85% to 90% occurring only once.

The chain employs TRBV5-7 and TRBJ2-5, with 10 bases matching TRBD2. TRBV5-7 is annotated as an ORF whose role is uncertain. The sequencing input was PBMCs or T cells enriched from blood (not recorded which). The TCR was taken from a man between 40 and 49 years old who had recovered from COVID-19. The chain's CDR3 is CASSRRLAGIQETQYF. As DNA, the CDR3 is TGTGCCAGCAGCCGAAGACTAGCGGGTATTCAAGAGACCCAGTACTTC.